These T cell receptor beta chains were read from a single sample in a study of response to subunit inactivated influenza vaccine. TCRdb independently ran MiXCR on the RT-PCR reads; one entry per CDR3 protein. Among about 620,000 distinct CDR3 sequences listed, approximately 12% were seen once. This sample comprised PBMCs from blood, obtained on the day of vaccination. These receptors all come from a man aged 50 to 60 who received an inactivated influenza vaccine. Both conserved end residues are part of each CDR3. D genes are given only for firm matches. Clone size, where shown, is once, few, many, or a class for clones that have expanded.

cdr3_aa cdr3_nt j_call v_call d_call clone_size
CASSLTGKDSYEQYF TGTGCCAGCAGTTTAACAGGAAAAGATTCCTACGAGCAGTACTTC TRBJ2-7 TRBV28 - few
CASTTTGLGYTF TGTGCCAGCACCACAACAGGGTTAGGCTACACCTTC TRBJ1-2 TRBV12-3/TRBV12-4 - few
CASSGNPHTGTGNRYGYTF TGTGCCAGCAGCGGAAACCCCCATACCGGGACAGGGAACCGGTATGGCTACACCTTC TRBJ1-2 TRBV9 TRBD1 -
CASSSRLAGGTYEQYF TGTGCCAGCAGTTCCCGACTAGCGGGGGGTACGTACGAGCAGTACTTC TRBJ2-7 TRBV12-3/TRBV12-4 TRBD2 -
CASRDVSSYNEQFF TGTGCCAGCAGGGACGTTAGCTCCTACAATGAGCAGTTCTTC TRBJ2-1 TRBV27 - -
CASSEPYGPLNTEAFF TGTGCCAGCAGTGAACCCTACGGGCCCTTGAACACTGAAGCTTTCTTT TRBJ1-1 TRBV6-1 - -
CASAKGLVQETQYF TGTGCCAGCGCCAAGGGACTGGTCCAAGAGACCCAGTACTTC TRBJ2-5 TRBV7-9 - few
CASSLRGAVSKNIQYF TGTGCCAGCAGCCTAAGAGGGGCCGTGTCCAAAAACATTCAGTACTTC TRBJ2-4 TRBV12-3/TRBV12-4 - -
CASRLLRSSYNEQFF TGTGCCAGCAGACTTTTACGGAGCTCCTACAATGAGCAGTTCTTC TRBJ2-1 TRBV27 - few
CASSLPGLAAYNEQFF TGTGCCAGCAGTTTACCCGGACTAGCGGCCTACAATGAGCAGTTCTTC TRBJ2-1 TRBV12-3/TRBV12-4 TRBD2 -
CASSIDHLAGVADEQFF TGTGCCAGTAGTATCGATCATCTAGCGGGAGTAGCCGATGAGCAGTTCTTC TRBJ2-1 TRBV19 TRBD2 -
CASSYWQMYVQYF TGTGCCAGCAGTTACTGGCAGATGTACGTGCAGTACTTC TRBJ2-7 TRBV6-2/TRBV6-3 - few
CASSELQGGFSGANVLTF TGTGCCAGTTCCGAATTACAGGGAGGTTTTTCTGGGGCCAACGTCCTGACTTTC TRBJ2-6 TRBV6-2/TRBV6-3 - few